This T cell receptor (beta chain) emerged from a study of T-cell memory formation after mild COVID-19. Study-level background: Most TCR clusters belonged to a single donor.

MiXCR was run by TCRdb on the 5' RACE reads, yielding one entry per CDR3 protein. The sample lists about 150,000 distinct CDR3 sequences, 14% occurring once. Study outcomes and limitations: Some clones that responded turned up in pre-infection memory, which suggests that cross-reactive memory joined in. Whereas later expanders leaned CD4+, clones contracting day 15 to 85 showed a balanced CD4/CD8 makeup.

The CDR3 is 15 amino acids. Germline CDR1 is LNHNV and CDR2 is YYDKDF (reference sequence). V was shortened by 5 bases and J by 3 bases, with 15 bases between the two germline ends. Only a few counts were recorded for this clonotype. Its target is not known. The chain recombines TRBV15 with TRBJ2-3; D tentatively reads TRBD1 or TRBD2 (5 bases each). This clonotype was obtained from an adult woman who had mild COVID-19 (a few samples of this study predate the infection). Cell type and time point are not known. Sequenced: PBMCs or a T cell subset sorted from them (not recorded which). The CDR3 coding sequence is TGTGCCACCAGCGGACCGGGACCAGAAACAGATACGCAGTATTTT. Protein product: CATSGPGPETDTQYF. Full variable domain (missing parts from reference TRBV15 and TRBJ2-3): DAMVIQNPRYQVTQFGKPVTLSCSQTLNHNVMYWYQQKSSQAPKLLFHYYDKDFNNEADTPDNFQSRRPNTSFCFLDIRSPGLGDTAMYLCATSGPGPETDTQYFGPGTRLTVL.